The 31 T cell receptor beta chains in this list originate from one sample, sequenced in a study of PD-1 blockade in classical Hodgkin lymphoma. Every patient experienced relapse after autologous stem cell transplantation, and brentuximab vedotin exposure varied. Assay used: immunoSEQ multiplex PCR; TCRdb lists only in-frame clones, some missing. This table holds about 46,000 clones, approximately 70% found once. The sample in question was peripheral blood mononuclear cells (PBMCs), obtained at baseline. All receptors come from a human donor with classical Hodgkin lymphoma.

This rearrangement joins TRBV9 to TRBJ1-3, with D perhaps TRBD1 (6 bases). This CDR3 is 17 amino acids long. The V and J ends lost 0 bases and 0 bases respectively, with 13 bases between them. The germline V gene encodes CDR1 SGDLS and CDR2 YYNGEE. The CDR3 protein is CASSVAGQLVSGNTIYF. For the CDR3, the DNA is TGTGCCAGCAGCGTAGCTGGACAGCTCGTCTCTGGAAACACCATATATTTT.

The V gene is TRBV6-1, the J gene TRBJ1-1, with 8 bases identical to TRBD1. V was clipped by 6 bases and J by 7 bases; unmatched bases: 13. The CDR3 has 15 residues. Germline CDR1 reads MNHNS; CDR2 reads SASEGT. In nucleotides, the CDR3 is TGTGCCAGCAGCGGCCTGGAACGGACAGGGATTGAAGCTTTCTTT. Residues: CASSGLERTGIEAFF.

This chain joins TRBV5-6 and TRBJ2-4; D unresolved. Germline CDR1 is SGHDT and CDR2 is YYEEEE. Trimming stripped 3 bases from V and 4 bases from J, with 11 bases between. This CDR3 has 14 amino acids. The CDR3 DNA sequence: TGTGCCAGCAGCTCTGCCTTGGCGAAAAACATTCAGTACTTC. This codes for CASSSALAKNIQYF.

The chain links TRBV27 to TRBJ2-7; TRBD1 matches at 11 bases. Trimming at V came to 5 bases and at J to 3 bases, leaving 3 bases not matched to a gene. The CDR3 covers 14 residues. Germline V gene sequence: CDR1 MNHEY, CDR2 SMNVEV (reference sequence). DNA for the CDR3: TGTGCCAGCAGTCCCGGGACAGGGGGCTACGAGCAGTACTTC. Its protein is CASSPGTGGYEQYF.

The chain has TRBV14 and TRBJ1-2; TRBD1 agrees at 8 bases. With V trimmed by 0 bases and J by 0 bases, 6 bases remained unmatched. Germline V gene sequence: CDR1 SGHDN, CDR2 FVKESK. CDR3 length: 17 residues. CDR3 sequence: CASSQDGQGTTNYGYTF. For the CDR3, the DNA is TGTGCCAGCAGCCAAGATGGACAGGGAACCACTAACTATGGCTACACCTTC.

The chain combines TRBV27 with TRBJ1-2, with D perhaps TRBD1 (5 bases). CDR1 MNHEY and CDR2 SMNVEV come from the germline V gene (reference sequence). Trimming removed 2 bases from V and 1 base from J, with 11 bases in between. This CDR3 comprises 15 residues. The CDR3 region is CASSLSPGGNYGYTF. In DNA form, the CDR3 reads TGTGCCAGCAGTTTAAGCCCCGGGGGTAACTATGGCTACACCTTC.

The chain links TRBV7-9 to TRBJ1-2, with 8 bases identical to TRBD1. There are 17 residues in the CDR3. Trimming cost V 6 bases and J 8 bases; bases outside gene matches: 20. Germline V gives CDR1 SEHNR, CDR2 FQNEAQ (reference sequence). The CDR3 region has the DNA TGTGCCAGCAGTTTCTCAGGGGGCCCCCTAATTCTATACGGCTACACCTTC. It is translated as CASSFSGGPLILYGYTF.

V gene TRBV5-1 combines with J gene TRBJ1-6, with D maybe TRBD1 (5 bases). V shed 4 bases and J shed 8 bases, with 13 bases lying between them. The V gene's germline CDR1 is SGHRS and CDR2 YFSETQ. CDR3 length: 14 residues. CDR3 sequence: CASSPGTPYSPLHF. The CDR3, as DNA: TGCGCCAGCAGCCCCGGGACGCCCTATTCACCCCTCCACTTT.

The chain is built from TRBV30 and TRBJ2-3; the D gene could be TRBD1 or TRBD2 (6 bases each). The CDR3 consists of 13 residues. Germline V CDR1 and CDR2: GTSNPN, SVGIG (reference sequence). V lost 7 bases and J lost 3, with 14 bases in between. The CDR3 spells CASSRGRTDTQYF. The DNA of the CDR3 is TGTGCCTCCTCGAGGGGGAGGACAGATACGCAGTATTTT. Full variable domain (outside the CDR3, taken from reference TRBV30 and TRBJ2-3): SQTIHQWPATLVQPVGSPLSLECTVEGTSNPNLYWYRQAAGRGLQLLFYSVGIGQISSEVPQNLSASRPQDRQFILSSKKLLLSDSGFYLCASSRGRTDTQYFGPGTRLTVL.

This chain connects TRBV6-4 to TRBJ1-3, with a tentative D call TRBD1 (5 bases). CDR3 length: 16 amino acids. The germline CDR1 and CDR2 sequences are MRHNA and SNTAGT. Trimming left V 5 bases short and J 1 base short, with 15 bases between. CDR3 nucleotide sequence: TGTGCCAGCAGTTCGCTAGGGACGTTGTCTGGAAACACCATATATTTT. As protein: CASSSLGTLSGNTIYF.

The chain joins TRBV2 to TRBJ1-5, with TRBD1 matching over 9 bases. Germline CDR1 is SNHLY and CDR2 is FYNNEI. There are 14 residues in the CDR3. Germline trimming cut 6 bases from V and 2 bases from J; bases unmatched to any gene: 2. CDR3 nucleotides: TGTGCCAGCAGCCGGACAGGGGGCAATCAGCCCCAGCATTTT. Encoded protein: CASSRTGGNQPQHF.

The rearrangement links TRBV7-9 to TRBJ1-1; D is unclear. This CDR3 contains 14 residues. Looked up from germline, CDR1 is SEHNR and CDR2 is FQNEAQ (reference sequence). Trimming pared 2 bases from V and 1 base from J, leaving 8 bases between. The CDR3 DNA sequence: TGTGCCAGCAGCTTAAGGGCCGGGAACACTGAAGCTTTCTTT. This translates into CASSLRAGNTEAFF.

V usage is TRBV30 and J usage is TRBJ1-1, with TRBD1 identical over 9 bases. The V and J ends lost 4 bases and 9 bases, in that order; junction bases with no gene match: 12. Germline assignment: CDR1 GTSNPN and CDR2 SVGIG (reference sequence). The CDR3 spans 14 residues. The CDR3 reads CAWTTGTGNLQAFF. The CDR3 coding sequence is TGTGCCTGGACGACAGGGACAGGGAATCTACAAGCTTTCTTT.

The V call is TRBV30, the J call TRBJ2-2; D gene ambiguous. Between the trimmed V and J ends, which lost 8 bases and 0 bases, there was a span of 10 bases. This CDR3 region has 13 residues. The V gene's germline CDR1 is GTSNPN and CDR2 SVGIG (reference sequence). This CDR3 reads CAGNFANTGELFF. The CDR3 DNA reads TGTGCCGGGAATTTCGCGAACACCGGGGAGCTGTTTTTT.

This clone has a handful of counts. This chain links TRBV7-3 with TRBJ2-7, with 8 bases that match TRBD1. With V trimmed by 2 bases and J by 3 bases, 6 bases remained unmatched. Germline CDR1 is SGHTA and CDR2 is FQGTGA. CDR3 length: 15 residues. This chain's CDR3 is CASSLGQGAFYEQYF. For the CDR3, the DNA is TGTGCCAGCAGCTTAGGTCAGGGGGCTTTCTACGAGCAGTACTTC.

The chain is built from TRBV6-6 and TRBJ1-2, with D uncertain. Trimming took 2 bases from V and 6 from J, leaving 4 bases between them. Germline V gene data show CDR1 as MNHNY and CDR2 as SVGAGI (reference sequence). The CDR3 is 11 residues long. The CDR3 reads CASSYGDGYTF. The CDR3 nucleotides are TGTGCCAGCAGTTACGGCGATGGCTACACCTTC.

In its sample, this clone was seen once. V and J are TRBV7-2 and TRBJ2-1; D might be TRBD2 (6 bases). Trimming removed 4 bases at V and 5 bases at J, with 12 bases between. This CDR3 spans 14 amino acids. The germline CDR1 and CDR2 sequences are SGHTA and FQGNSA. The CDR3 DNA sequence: TGTGCCAGCAGCTCCTTAAGGAGGGACAATGAGCAGTTCTTC. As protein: CASSSLRRDNEQFF. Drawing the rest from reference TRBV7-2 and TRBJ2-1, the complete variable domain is GAGVSQSPSNKVTEKGKDVELRCDPISGHTALYWYRQSLGQGLEFLIYFQGNSAPDKSGLPSDRFSAERTGGSVSTLTIQRTQQEDSAVYLCASSSLRRDNEQFFGPGTRLTVL.

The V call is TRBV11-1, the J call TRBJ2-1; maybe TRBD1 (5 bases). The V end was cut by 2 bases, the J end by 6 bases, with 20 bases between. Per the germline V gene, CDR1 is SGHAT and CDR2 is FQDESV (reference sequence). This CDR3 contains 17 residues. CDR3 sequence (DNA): TGTGCCAGCAGCTTAAGCCTTGGGAACCAGGGCGGCAATGAGCAGTTCTTC. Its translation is CASSLSLGNQGGNEQFF.

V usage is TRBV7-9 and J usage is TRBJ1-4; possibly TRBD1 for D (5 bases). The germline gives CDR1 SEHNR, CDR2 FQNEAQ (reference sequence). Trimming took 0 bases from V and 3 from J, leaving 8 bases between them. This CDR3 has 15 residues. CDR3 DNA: TGTGCCAGCAGCTTAGCCGAGACAGCTAATGAAAAACTGTTTTTT. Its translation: CASSLAETANEKLFF.

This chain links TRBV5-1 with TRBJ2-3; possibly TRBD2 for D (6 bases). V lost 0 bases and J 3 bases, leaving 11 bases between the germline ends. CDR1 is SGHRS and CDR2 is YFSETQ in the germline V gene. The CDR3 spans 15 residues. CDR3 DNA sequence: TGCGCCAGCAGCTTGGACGGGACTGTTACAGATACGCAGTATTTT. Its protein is CASSLDGTVTDTQYF. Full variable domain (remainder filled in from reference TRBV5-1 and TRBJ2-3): KAGVTQTPRYLIKTRGQQVTLSCSPISGHRSVSWYQQTPGQGLQFLFEYFSETQRNKGNFPGRFSGRQFSNSRSEMNVSTLELGDSALYLCASSLDGTVTDTQYFGPGTRLTVL.

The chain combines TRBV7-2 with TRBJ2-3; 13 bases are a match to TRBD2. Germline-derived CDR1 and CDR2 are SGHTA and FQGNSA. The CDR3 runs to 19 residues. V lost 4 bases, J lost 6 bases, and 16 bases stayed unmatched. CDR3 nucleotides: TGTGCCAGCAGCTCCGGGACTAGCGGGATTACCAACAGGGGGGATACGCAGTATTTT. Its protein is CASSSGTSGITNRGDTQYF.

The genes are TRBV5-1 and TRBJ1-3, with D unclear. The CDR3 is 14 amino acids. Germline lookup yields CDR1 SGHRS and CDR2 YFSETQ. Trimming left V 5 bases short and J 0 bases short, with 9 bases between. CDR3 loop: CASRAESSGNTIYF. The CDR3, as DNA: TGCGCCAGCAGGGCCGAATCCTCTGGAAACACCATATATTTT.

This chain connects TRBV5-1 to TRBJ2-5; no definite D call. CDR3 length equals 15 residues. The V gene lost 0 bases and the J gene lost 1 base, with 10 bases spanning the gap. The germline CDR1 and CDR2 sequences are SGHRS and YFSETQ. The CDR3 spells CASSLAGIPQETQYF. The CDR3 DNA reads TGCGCCAGCAGCTTGGCCGGTATACCCCAAGAGACCCAGTACTTC. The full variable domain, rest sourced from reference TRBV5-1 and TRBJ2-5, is KAGVTQTPRYLIKTRGQQVTLSCSPISGHRSVSWYQQTPGQGLQFLFEYFSETQRNKGNFPGRFSGRQFSNSRSEMNVSTLELGDSALYLCASSLAGIPQETQYFGPGTRLLVL.

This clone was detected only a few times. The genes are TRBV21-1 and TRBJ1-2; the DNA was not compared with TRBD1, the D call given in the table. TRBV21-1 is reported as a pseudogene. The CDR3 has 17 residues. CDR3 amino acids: CASSTLTGPHSNYGYTF. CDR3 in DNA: TGTGCCAGCAGCACCCTGACAGGACCCCACTCTAACTATGGCTACACCTTC.

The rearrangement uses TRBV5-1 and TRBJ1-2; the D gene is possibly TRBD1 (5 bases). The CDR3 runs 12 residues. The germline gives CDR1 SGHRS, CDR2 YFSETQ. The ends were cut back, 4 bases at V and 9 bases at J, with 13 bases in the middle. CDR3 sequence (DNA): TGCGCCAGCAGCGAGGGGAGGGTCAGCTACACCTTC. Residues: CASSEGRVSYTF.

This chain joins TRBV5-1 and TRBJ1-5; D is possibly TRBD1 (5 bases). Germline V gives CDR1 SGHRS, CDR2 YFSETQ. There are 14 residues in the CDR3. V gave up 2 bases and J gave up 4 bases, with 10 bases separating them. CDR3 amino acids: CASSLGDTNQPQHF. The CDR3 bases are TGCGCCAGCAGCTTAGGGGATACAAATCAGCCCCAGCATTTT.

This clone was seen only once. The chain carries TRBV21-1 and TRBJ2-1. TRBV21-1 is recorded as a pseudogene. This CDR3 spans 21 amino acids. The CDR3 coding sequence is TGTGCCAGCAGCAAAGGACAGACCTGCGGGACAAGAGGGGGGACCTACAATGAGCAGTTCTTC. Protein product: CASSKGQTCGTRGGTYNEQFF.

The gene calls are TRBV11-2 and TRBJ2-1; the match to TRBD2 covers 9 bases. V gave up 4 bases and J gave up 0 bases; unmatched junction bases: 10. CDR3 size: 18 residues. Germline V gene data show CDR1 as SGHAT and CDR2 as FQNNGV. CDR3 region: CASSSILAGDSSYNEQFF. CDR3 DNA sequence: TGTGCCAGCAGCTCTATCTTAGCGGGAGATAGCTCCTACAATGAGCAGTTCTTC.

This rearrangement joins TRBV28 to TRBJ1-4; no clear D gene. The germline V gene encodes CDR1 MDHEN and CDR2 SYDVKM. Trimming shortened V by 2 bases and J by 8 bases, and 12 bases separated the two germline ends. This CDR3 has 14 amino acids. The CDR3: CASSLVNSWEKLFF. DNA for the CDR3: TGTGCCAGCAGTTTAGTAAACAGCTGGGAAAAACTGTTTTTT. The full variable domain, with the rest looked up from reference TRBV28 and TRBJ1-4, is DVKVTQSSRYLVKRTGEKVFLECVQDMDHENMFWYRQDPGLGLRLIYFSYDVKMKEKGDIPEGYSVSREKKERFSLILESASTNQTSMYLCASSLVNSWEKLFFGSGTQLSVL.

The CDR3 nucleotides read TGTGCCAGTAGTATTATGGGGGCGCTCGGGGCTTTCTTT. Translation: CASSIMGALGAFF. The chain couples TRBV19 to TRBJ1-1; D possibly corresponds to TRBD1 (6 bases). This CDR3 comprises 13 residues. CDR1 is LNHDA and CDR2 is SQIVND in the germline V gene (reference sequence). Trimming took off 3 bases at V and 11 bases at J, with 16 bases between the two ends.

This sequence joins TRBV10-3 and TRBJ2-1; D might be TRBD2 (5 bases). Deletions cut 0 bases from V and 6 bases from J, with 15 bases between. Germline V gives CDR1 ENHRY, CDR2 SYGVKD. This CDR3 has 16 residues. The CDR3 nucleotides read TGTGCCATCAGTGAGTCGATCGAGGAGGTCGGCAATGAGCAGTTCTTC. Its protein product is CAISESIEEVGNEQFF.